This TCR beta chain was recorded in a study of cytomegalovirus exposure and HLA in healthy donors. PCR was performed using 60 Vbeta and 13 Jbeta primers. In the original analysis: Among the unique TCR beta chains that a later analysis counted, about 85 million in all, 10 million to 11 million were shared. TCRdb's copy holds only in-frame clones and misses some; the assay was immunoSEQ multiplex PCR. Clonal size and the V and J genes are those of that table, whereas D and trimming came from the DNA. The sample includes approximately 200,000 clones, roughly 85% of them seen just once. This clone was seen only once. Its antigen is unidentified. This CDR3 spans 18 amino acids. Germline-derived CDR1 and CDR2 are SGHTA and FQGNSA. V was trimmed by 4 bases and J by 0 bases, leaving 22 bases between them. Points from the study as a whole: HLA-A and HLA-B allele assignments for most subjects were reportedly predicted accurately using TCR beta sequences. With later analysis, a missense DCLRE1C variant became linked to TCR beta V- and J-gene trimming. Rarity characterized most TCR sequences, yet some public TCRs appeared in many donors.

The TCR was taken from a man aged 18 to 29 in good health and CMV-seronegative. The source material was PBMCs. The chain recombines TRBV7-2 with TRBJ2-7, with D maybe TRBD2 (6 bases). CDR3 nucleotides: TGTGCCAGCAGCTCGGGACTGCTTAGTCCTTATAGCTCCTACGAGCAGTACTTC. It is translated as CASSSGLLSPYSSYEQYF. The full variable domain, completed using reference TRBV7-2 and TRBJ2-7, is GAGVSQSPSNKVTEKGKDVELRCDPISGHTALYWYRQSLGQGLEFLIYFQGNSAPDKSGLPSDRFSAERTGGSVSTLTIQRTQQEDSAVYLCASSSGLLSPYSSYEQYFGPGTRLTVT.